The next 23 T cell receptor beta chains were all read from a single sample in a study of blood T cells in healthy people across ages. Combining a sample-barcoded 5' primer with a J-beta primer mix, a second PCR ran for roughly 7 to 12 cycles. TCRdb reanalysed the 5' RACE reads using MiXCR and keeps one entry per CDR3 protein. Of about 290,000 distinct CDR3 sequences in the sample, 25% to 30% were seen once. The source material was blood. Receptor source: a woman in her 70s in good health.

In its sample, this clonotype was seen a few times. The rearrangement links TRBV20-1 to TRBJ1-2; tentative D call: TRBD1 (6 bases). CDR1 DFQATT and CDR2 SNEGSKA come from the germline V gene (reference sequence). V was cut by 0 bases and J by 1 base, with 18 bases left in between. This CDR3 is 17 amino acids long. The CDR3 DNA reads TGCAGTGCTAGAGAGAGACAGGCGATTACCCTTAACTATGGCTACACCTTC. Residues: CSARERQAITLNYGYTF.

In regard to this clonotype: Relative to the germline gene, one junction end is altered; a read error may explain this. The rearrangement joins TRBV14 to TRBJ2-2, with no clear D. The germline gives CDR1 SGHDN, CDR2 FVKESK. This CDR3 region has 13 residues. The CDR3 sequence is CAGSQELTGELFF. The CDR3 DNA reads as TGTGCCGGCAGCCAAGAGCTTACCGGGGAGCTGTTTTTT.

The sample holds a few counts of this clonotype. The rearrangement joins TRBV7-9 to TRBJ2-1; 11 bases are a match to TRBD2. The CDR3 length is 15 residues. Per germline, CDR1 SEHNR and CDR2 FQNEAQ (reference sequence). The V and J ends lost 2 bases and 6 bases, in that order; junction bases with no gene match: 3. CDR3 sequence: CASSLLAGGGNEQFF. The DNA of the CDR3 is TGTGCCAGCAGCTTATTAGCGGGAGGGGGCAATGAGCAGTTCTTC.

On this clonotype: At one boundary the junction diverges from the germline segment, which might be a read error. The gene calls are TRBV7-9 and TRBJ2-1; maybe TRBD1 (6 bases). The CDR3 runs to 14 residues. CDR1 is SEHNR, CDR2 FQNEAQ, per germline (reference sequence). The CDR3 sequence: CASSSRDKNNEEFF. CDR3 coding DNA: TGTGCCAGCAGCTCCCGGGACAAAAACAATGAGGAGTTCTTC.

The V call is TRBV7-2, the J call TRBJ2-5, with a possible D match to TRBD1 (5 bases). Germline loops: CDR1 SGHTA, CDR2 FQGNSA. The CDR3 is made up of 13 amino acids. With 4 bases removed from V and 7 bases from J, the gap between germline ends came to 13 bases. The CDR3 reads CASSSARQGTQYF. The CDR3 DNA reads as TGTGCCAGCAGCTCGGCTCGGCAGGGGACCCAGTACTTC.

This clonotype was recorded many times. The chain couples TRBV12-3 or TRBV12-4 to TRBJ1-3; 7 bases are shared with TRBD1. J lost 3 bases, V lost 8 bases, and 10 bases had no gene match. This CDR3 region has 15 residues. Here the CDR3 DNA reads TGTGCCAGCCCCTGGGACAGCGAAGGTGGAAACACCATATATTTT. Its translation: CASPWDSEGGNTIYF.

V is TRBV6-2 or TRBV6-3 and J is TRBJ2-4, with 11 bases fitting TRBD2. Germline CDR1 is MNHEY and CDR2 is SVGEGT. V gave up 5 bases and J gave up 8 bases; unmatched junction bases: 5. The CDR3 loop spans 14 amino acids. In DNA, the CDR3 is TGTGCCAGCAGTCGTAGCGGGAGGGAGTACATTCAGTACTTC. As protein: CASSRSGREYIQYF.

The V gene is TRBV19, the J gene TRBJ2-5; no firm D call. Germline CDR1 and CDR2: LNHDA and SQIVND (reference sequence). This CDR3 is built from 12 residues. V was cut by 8 bases and J by 2 bases, with 9 bases left in between. CDR3 loop: CASGRPQETQYF. The CDR3 region has the DNA TGTGCCAGTGGACGCCCACAAGAGACCCAGTACTTC.

With regard to this clonotype: A much larger clone differs by one base, so this may be a read error. The rearrangement joins TRBV29-1 to TRBJ2-1; 11 bases align to TRBD2. The V gene's germline CDR1 is SQVTM and CDR2 ANQGSEA. The length of the CDR3 is 18 residues. The CDR3 nucleotides are TGCAGCGTTGAACTCGCCGGGACTAGCGGAGGCTCCTACAATGAGCAGCTCTTC. Its translation is CSVELAGTSGGSYNEQLF.

The J gene is TRBJ2-3, the V gene TRBV20-1, with unresolved D. V lost 0 bases to trimming and J lost 0 bases, with 19 bases between them. Germline lookup yields CDR1 DFQATT and CDR2 SNEGSKA (reference sequence). The CDR3 runs 18 residues. The CDR3 spells CSARDLQSAYTSTDTQYF. CDR3 in DNA: TGCAGTGCTAGAGATCTCCAGTCAGCTTATACTAGCACAGATACGCAGTATTTT.

This clonotype has more than one count but fewer than ten. The V gene is TRBV2, the J gene TRBJ1-5; D unresolved. The CDR3 length is 13 residues. The ends were cut back, 8 bases at V and 6 bases at J, with 14 bases in the middle. CDR1 SNHLY and CDR2 FYNNEI come from the germline V gene. This CDR3 is CASSSQPRQPQHF. The CDR3 coding sequence is TGTGCCAGCTCTTCACAGCCCCGTCAGCCCCAGCATTTT.

The chain uses TRBV20-1 and TRBJ2-5; the D gene could be TRBD1 or TRBD2 (5 bases each). Judging by the DNA end, TRBJ2-1 fits better; the J call may be wrong. The CDR3 has 12 amino acids. The germline CDR1 and CDR2 sequences are DFQATT and SNEGSKA (reference sequence). The CDR3: CSATRDAYEQFF. The CDR3 coding sequence is TGCAGTGCGACCAGGGACGCCTATGAGCAGTTCTTC.

The gene calls are TRBV11-2 and TRBJ2-5; 14 bases agree with TRBD2. The J call may be in error: the DNA end matches TRBJ2-7 better. The CDR3 runs 20 residues. The germline CDR1 and CDR2 sequences are SGHAT and FQNNGV. The CDR3 loop is CASSLIGPGGTSGRRAEQYF. In DNA form, the CDR3 reads TGTGCCAGCAGCTTGATCGGTCCAGGGGGGACTAGCGGGAGAAGGGCCGAGCAGTACTTC.

The V gene is TRBV4-1, the J gene TRBJ2-2, with TRBD1 matching over 9 bases. This CDR3 region has 15 residues. V gave up 9 bases and J gave up 4 bases; unmatched junction bases: 9. The germline CDR1 and CDR2 sequences are MGHRA and YSYEKL. The CDR3 nucleotides are TGCGCCAGTACCCCGGACAGGGGTACCACCGGGGAGCTGTTTTTT. It codes for CASTPDRGTTGELFF.

This clonotype has more than one count but fewer than ten. This chain connects TRBV27 to TRBJ1-4; D is undetermined. With 5 bases removed from V and 7 bases from J, the gap between germline ends came to 11 bases. The CDR3 extends over 13 amino acids. Germline V gene lookup returns CDR1 MNHEY and CDR2 SMNVEV (reference sequence). This chain's CDR3 is CASSLREGEKLFF. CDR3 bases: TGTGCCAGCAGTCTCCGGGAGGGTGAAAAACTGTTTTTT.

This clonotype was counted between two and nine times. The V gene is TRBV28, the J gene TRBJ1-1; 7 bases are shared with TRBD1. The CDR3 runs to 14 residues. V lost 3 bases and J lost 6; bases outside the gene matches: 7. In germline, CDR1 is MDHEN, CDR2 SYDVKM. The DNA of the CDR3 is TGTGCCAGCAGTTTGAGGGGGCCAAAACCTGAAGCTTTCTTT. Its translation is CASSLRGPKPEAFF.

This rearrangement joins TRBV6-2 or TRBV6-3 to TRBJ1-1, with 9 bases aligning to TRBD1. CDR1 is MNHEY and CDR2 is SVGEGT in the germline V gene. The CDR3 has 15 residues. V was pared by 2 bases and J by 6 bases, with 7 bases of the junction left unmatched. In nucleotides, the CDR3 is TGTGCCAGCAGTTACGGACAGGGGCAAGGGGCTGAAGCTTTCTTT. Amino acids: CASSYGQGQGAEAFF.

This clonotype was observed a few times. This rearrangement joins TRBV20-1 to TRBJ2-5; 7 bases map to TRBD2. TRBJ2-1 matches the DNA end more closely, so the J call is doubtful. The CDR3 runs 14 residues. In germline, CDR1 is DFQATT, CDR2 SNEGSKA (reference sequence). The DNA for the CDR3 is TGCAGTGCTAGAAGCGGGACTGTTAACAATGAGCAGTTCTTC. Its translation: CSARSGTVNNEQFF.

The J gene is TRBJ2-1, the V gene TRBV5-5, with TRBD2 identical over 8 bases. V shed 0 bases, J shed 0 bases, and the junction held 5 bases outside the gene matches. Germline-derived CDR1 and CDR2 are SGHKS and YYEKEE (reference sequence). The CDR3 consists of 17 residues. The CDR3 sequence is CASSLVSGVSSYNEQFF. The DNA for the CDR3 is TGTGCCAGCAGCTTGGTTAGCGGGGTGAGCTCCTACAATGAGCAGTTCTTC.

This clonotype is labeled as medium-sized. The V and J genes are TRBV7-9 and TRBJ2-3, with 13 bases fitting TRBD2. V was clipped by 5 bases and J by 6 bases; unmatched bases: 11. Germline loops: CDR1 SEHNR, CDR2 FQNEAQ (reference sequence). The CDR3 covers 17 residues. CDR3 sequence (DNA): TGTGCCAGCAGCCCGCGACGACTAGCGGGAGGCGCCGATACGCAGTATTTT. This sequence encodes CASSPRRLAGGADTQYF. Filled out from reference TRBV7-9 and TRBJ2-3, the complete variable domain reads DTGVSQNPRHKITKRGQNVTFRCDPISEHNRLYWYRQTLGQGPEFLTYFQNEAQLEKSRLLSDRFSAERPKGSFSTLEIQRTEQGDSAMYLCASSPRRLAGGADTQYFGPGTRLTVL.

The chain couples TRBV4-1 to TRBJ2-2; no clear D. There are 15 residues in the CDR3. V was trimmed by 4 bases and J by 1 base, leaving 10 bases between them. From germline, CDR1 is MGHRA and CDR2 YSYEKL. DNA for the CDR3: TGCGCCAGCAGCCTCAGGTGGGGGAACACCGGGGAGCTGTTTTTT. Residues: CASSLRWGNTGELFF.

This chain uses TRBV20-1 with TRBJ2-3; weak D call: TRBD2 (6 bases). CDR1 and CDR2 (germline): DFQATT, SNEGSKA (reference sequence). V dropped 3 bases and J dropped 15 bases, with 16 bases sitting between them. The CDR3 runs to 11 residues. The CDR3 reads CSASWLALEYF. The DNA for the CDR3 is TGCAGTGCTAGTTGGCTAGCGTTGGAATATTTT.

This clonotype was detected only a few times. The V and J genes are TRBV28 and TRBJ2-1, with a weak D call TRBD1 (5 bases). CDR3 length: 15 residues. Germline CDR1 reads MDHEN; CDR2 reads SYDVKM. Deletions cut 3 bases from V and 5 bases from J, with 14 bases between. CDR3 protein: CASSFSKPQDNEQFF. In nucleotides, the CDR3 is TGTGCCAGCAGTTTTTCTAAGCCACAGGACAATGAGCAGTTCTTC.